A selection of T cell receptor beta chains follows, all from one sample in a study of T cell changes during pregnancy in multiple sclerosis. The method was immunoSEQ multiplex PCR; TCRdb's version includes in-frame clones alone and lacks a portion of them. The data contain 20,000 to 25,000 clones, about 90% of them singletons. The sample consisted of CD8+ T cells from peripheral blood mononuclear cells, taken after pregnancy. The receptors come from a female donor with multiple sclerosis, enrolled in a pregnancy study. Each CDR3 is given with its conserved first and last residue. The D gene is left open where the match is weak. Rows may omit the clone size; those that give it use once, few, many or a size class.

TRBV23-1	TRBJ1-5	-	-	CASSPGGCSTQHF	TGCGCCAGCAGTCCGGGGGGATGTTCGACCCAGCATTTT
TRBV10-1	TRBJ1-5	-	few	CASSGTPGGPQHF	TGCGCCAGCAGTGGGACTCCCGGGGGGCCCCAGCATTTT
TRBV6-1	TRBJ1-2	-	few	CASSEEAGGPANYGYTF	TGTGCCAGCAGTGAAGAGGCCGGGGGGCCAGCTAACTATGGCTACACCTTC
TRBV15	TRBJ2-3	-	-	CATSRDRSADTQYF	TGTGCCACCAGCAGAGATCGGAGCGCAGATACGCAGTATTTT
TRBV7-9	TRBJ2-1	-	-	CASSLVGLGGDSYNEQFF	TGTGCCAGCAGCTTAGTGGGGCTAGGGGGAGACTCCTACAATGAGCAGTTCTTC
TRBV7-9	TRBJ1-4	-	-	CASSQTSLGTTNEKLFF	TGTGCCAGCAGCCAGACGTCACTAGGGACAACTAATGAAAAACTGTTTTTT
TRBV5-1	TRBJ2-7	-	once	CASSLNGGLVYEQYF	TGCGCCAGCAGCTTGAATGGAGGGTTGGTCTACGAGCAGTACTTC
TRBV14	TRBJ2-7	TRBD2	-	CASSQGLAGSEQYF	TGTGCCAGCAGCCAAGGCCTAGCGGGATCCGAGCAGTACTTC
TRBV21-1	TRBJ2-3	-	-	CASSAQGGDSTDTQYF	TGTGCCAGCAGCGCGCAGGGAGGGGACAGCACAGATACGCAGTATTTT
TRBV5-6	TRBJ2-5	-	-	CASSSLRTEETQYF	TGTGCCAGCAGCTCGCTCCGGACAGAAGAGACCCAGTACTTC
TRBV5-6	TRBJ2-1	-	-	CASSPPVTVSYNEQFF	TGTGCCAGCAGCCCCCCGGTGACAGTCTCCTACAATGAGCAGTTCTTC
TRBV19	TRBJ2-3	TRBD2	-	CASSSLAGGPDTQYF	TGTGCCAGTAGTTCGCTAGCGGGAGGGCCAGATACGCAGTATTTT
TRBV4-3	TRBJ2-3	TRBD2	-	CASSYWVAGDTDTQYF	TGCGCCAGCAGCTATTGGGTAGCGGGAGACACAGATACGCAGTATTTT
TRBV19	TRBJ2-2	-	-	CASSLWGGDTGELFF	TGTGCCAGTAGTCTTTGGGGGGGCGACACCGGGGAGCTGTTTTTT
TRBV5-4	TRBJ2-2	TRBD2	-	CASFTSENTGELFF	TGTGCCAGCTTTACTAGCGAGAACACCGGGGAGCTGTTTTTT
TRBV4-2	TRBJ1-2	TRBD1	-	CASSQDHGTVASGYTF	TGTGCCAGCAGCCAAGATCATGGGACAGTGGCGAGTGGCTACACCTTC
TRBV11-2	TRBJ2-7	-	-	CASSSTEAYEQYF	TGTGCCAGCAGCTCGACAGAGGCCTACGAGCAGTACTTC
TRBV7-9	TRBJ2-3	TRBD2	-	CASSLVWAGGYDTQYF	TGTGCCAGCAGCTTAGTTTGGGCGGGAGGTTACGATACGCAGTATTTT
TRBV25-1	TRBJ2-5	TRBD2	-	CASSMRGGLETQYF	TGTGCCAGCAGTATGCGGGGGGGCCTAGAGACCCAGTACTTC
TRBV7-9	TRBJ1-3	-	-	CASSLGIVGGNTIYF	TGTGCCAGCAGCTTAGGGATCGTGGGCGGAAACACCATATATTTT
TRBV5-6	TRBJ2-1	TRBD2	-	CASNPISLAGREQFF	TGTGCCAGCAACCCAATCTCTTTAGCGGGACGGGAGCAGTTCTTC
TRBV7-9	TRBJ1-4	-	-	CASSPVATNEKLFF	TGTGCCAGCAGCCCAGTGGCAACTAATGAAAAACTGTTTTTT
TRBV9	TRBJ2-2	TRBD2	-	CASSVAEREGRTGELFF	TGTGCCAGCAGCGTAGCTGAACGGGAGGGCCGCACCGGGGAGCTGTTTTTT
TRBV19	TRBJ1-2	-	-	CASSQSYYGYTF	TGTGCCAGTAGTCAGTCATACTATGGCTACACCTTC